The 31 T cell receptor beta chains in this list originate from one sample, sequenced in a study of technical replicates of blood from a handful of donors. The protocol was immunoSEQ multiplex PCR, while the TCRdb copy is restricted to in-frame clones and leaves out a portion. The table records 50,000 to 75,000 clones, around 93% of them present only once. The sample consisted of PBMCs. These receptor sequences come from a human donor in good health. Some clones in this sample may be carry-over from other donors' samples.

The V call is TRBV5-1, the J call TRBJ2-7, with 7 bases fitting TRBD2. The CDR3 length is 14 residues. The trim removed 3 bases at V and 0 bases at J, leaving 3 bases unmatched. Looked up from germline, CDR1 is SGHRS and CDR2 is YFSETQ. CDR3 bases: TGCGCCAGCAGCTCTGGGAGGGACTCCTACGAGCAGTACTTC. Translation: CASSSGRDSYEQYF.

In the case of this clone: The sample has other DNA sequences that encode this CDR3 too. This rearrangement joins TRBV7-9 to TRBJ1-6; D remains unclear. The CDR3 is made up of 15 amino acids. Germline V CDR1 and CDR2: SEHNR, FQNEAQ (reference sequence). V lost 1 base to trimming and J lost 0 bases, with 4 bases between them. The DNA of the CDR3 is TGTGCCAGCAGCTTAGTCAACTCCTATAATTCACCCCTCCACTTT. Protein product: CASSLVNSYNSPLHF.

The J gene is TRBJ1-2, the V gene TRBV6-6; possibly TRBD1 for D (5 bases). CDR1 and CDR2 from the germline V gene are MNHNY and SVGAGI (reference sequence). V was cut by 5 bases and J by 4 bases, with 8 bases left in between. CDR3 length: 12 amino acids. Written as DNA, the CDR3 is TGTGCCAGCAGTCCGGGGGGCTATGGCTACACCTTC. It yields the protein CASSPGGYGYTF.

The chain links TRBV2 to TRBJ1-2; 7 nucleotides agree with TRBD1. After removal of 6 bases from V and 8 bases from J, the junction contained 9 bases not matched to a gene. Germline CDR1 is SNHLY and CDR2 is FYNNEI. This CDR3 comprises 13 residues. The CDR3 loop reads CASRAQGGVGYTF. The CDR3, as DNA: TGTGCCAGCAGAGCCCAGGGGGGCGTCGGCTACACCTTC.

The CDR3 loop reads CSVLLAGGPNTQYF. CDR3 coding DNA: TGCAGCGTCCTCTTAGCGGGAGGGCCGAATACGCAGTATTTT. The rearrangement joins TRBV29-1 to TRBJ2-3; 11 positions agree with TRBD2. Trimming took 6 bases from V and 7 from J; bases not matched to a gene: 9. Germline-derived CDR1 and CDR2 are SQVTM and ANQGSEA. The CDR3 is 14 residues long.

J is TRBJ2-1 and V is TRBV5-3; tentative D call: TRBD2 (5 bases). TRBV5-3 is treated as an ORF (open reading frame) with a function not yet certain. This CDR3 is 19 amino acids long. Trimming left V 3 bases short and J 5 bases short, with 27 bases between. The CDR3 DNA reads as TGTGCCAGAAGCTGGATCTGCCCTGGGAGTTTAGCTCAGGACAATGAGCAGTTCTTC. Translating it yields CARSWICPGSLAQDNEQFF.

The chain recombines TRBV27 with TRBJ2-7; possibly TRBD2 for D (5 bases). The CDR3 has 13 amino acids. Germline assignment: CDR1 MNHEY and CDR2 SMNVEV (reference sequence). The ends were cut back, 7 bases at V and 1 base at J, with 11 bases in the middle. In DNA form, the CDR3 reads TGTGCCAGCACCCCAAGGGAGTCCTACGAGCAGTACTTC. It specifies CASTPRESYEQYF.

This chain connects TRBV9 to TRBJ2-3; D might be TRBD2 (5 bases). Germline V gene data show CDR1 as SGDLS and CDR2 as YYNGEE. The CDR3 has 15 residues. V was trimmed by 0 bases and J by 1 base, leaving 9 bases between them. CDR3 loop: CASSVGSGGTDTQYF. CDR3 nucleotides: TGTGCCAGCAGCGTAGGAAGCGGAGGCACAGATACGCAGTATTTT. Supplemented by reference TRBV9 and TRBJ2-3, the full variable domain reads DSGVTQTPKHLITATGQRVTLRCSPRSGDLSVYWYQQSLDQGLQFLIQYYNGEERAKGNILERFSAQQFPDLHSELNLSSLELGDSALYFCASSVGSGGTDTQYFGPGTRLTVL.

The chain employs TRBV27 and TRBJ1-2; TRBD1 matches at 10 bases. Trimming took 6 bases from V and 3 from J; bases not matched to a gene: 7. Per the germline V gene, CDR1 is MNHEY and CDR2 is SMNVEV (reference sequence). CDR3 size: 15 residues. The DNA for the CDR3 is TGTGCCAGCAGCCCAGACAGGGGGCGTTACTATGGCTACACCTTC. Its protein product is CASSPDRGRYYGYTF.

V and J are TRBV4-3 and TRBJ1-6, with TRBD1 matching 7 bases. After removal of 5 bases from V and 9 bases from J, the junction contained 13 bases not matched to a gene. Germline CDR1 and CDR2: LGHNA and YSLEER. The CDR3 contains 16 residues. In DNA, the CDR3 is TGCGCCAGCAGCACTGAAATGACAGGGAGGAGTTCACCCCTCCACTTT. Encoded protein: CASSTEMTGRSSPLHF.

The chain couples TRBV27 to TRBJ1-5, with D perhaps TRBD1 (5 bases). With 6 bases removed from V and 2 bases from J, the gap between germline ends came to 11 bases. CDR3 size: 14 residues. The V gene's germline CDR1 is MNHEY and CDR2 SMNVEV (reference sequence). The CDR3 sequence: CASSPRGGNQPQHF. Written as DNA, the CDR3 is TGTGCCAGCAGCCCAAGGGGTGGCAATCAGCCCCAGCATTTT.

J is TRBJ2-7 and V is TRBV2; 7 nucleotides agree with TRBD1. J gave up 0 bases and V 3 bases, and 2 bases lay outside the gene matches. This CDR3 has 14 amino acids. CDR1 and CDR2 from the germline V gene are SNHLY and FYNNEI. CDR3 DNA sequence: TGTGCCAGCAGTGAGACAGGGAGCTCCTACGAGCAGTACTTC. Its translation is CASSETGSSYEQYF.

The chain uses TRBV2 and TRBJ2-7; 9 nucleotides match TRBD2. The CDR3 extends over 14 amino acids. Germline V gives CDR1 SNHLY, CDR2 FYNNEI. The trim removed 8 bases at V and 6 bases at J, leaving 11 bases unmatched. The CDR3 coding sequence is TGTGCCAGCTCCGTCGTAGCGGGGGTACTCGAGCAGTACTTC. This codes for CASSVVAGVLEQYF.

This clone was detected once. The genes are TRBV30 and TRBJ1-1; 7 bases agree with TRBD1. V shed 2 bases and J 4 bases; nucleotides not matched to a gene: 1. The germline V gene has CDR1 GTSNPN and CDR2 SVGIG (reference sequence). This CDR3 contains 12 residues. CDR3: CAWSPGGTEAFF. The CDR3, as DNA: TGTGCCTGGAGTCCAGGGGGCACTGAAGCTTTCTTT.

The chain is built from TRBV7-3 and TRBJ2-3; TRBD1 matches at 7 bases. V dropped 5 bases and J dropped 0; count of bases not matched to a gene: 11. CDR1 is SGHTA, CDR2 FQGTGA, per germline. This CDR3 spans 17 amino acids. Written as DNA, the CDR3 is TGTGCCAGCAGCCCTGGAAGGGGGCAAACTAGCACAGATACGCAGTATTTT. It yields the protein CASSPGRGQTSTDTQYF.

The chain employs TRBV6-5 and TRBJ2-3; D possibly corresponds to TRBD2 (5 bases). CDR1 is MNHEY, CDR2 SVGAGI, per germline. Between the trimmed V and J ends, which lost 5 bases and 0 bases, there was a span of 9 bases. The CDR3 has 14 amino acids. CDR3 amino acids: CASSPRTSTDTQYF. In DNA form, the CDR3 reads TGTGCCAGCAGTCCCCGGACTAGCACAGATACGCAGTATTTT.

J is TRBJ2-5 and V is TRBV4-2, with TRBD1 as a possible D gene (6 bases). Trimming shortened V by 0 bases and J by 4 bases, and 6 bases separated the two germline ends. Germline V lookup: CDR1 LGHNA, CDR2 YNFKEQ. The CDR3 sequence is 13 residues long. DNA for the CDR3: TGTGCCAGCAGCCAAGACAGGGGAGAGACCCAGTACTTC. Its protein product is CASSQDRGETQYF.

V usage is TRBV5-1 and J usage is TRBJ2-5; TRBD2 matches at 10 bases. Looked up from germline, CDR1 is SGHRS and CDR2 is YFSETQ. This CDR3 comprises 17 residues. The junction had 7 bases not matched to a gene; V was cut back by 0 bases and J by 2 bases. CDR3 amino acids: CASSLAGSSGGQETQYF. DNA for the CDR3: TGCGCCAGCAGCTTGGCCGGTTCTAGCGGGGGTCAAGAGACCCAGTACTTC.

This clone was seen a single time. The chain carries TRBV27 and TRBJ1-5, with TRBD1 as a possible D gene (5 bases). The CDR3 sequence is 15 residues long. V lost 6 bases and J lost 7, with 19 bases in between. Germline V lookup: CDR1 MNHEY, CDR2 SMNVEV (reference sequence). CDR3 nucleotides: TGTGCCAGCAGCCTAAGATCAGGGCCAGGCCAGCCCCAGCATTTT. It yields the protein CASSLRSGPGQPQHF.

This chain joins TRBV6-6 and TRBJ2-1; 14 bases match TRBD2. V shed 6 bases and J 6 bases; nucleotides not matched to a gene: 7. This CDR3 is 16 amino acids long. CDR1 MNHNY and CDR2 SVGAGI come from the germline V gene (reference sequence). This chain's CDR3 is CASRRTSGGPGNEQFF. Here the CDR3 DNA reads TGTGCCAGCAGACGGACTAGCGGGGGGCCTGGCAATGAGCAGTTCTTC.

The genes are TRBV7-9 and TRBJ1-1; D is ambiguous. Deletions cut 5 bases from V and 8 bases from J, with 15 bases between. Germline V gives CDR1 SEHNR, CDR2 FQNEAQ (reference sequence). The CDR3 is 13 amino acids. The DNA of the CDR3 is TGTGCCAGCAGCGATCCGGGGTACTTCGAAGCTTTCTTT. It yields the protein CASSDPGYFEAFF.

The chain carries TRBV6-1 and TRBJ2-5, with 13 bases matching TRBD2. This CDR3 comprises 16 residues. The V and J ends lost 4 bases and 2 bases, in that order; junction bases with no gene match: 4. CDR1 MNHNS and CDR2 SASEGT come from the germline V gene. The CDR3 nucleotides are TGTGCCAGCAGTGCCAAGGGACTAGCGGGGCAAGAGACCCAGTACTTC. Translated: CASSAKGLAGQETQYF.

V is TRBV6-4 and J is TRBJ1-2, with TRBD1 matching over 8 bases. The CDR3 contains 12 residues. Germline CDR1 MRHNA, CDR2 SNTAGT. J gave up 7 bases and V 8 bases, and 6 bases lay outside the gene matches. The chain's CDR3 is CASRTGSGGYTF. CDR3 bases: TGTGCCAGCCGGACAGGGTCGGGTGGCTACACCTTC.

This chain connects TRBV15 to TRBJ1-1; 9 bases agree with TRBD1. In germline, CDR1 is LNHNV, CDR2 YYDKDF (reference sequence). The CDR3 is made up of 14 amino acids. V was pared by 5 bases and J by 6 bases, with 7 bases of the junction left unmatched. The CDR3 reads CATSGGQGGAEAFF. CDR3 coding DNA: TGTGCCACCAGCGGGGGACAGGGAGGAGCTGAAGCTTTCTTT.

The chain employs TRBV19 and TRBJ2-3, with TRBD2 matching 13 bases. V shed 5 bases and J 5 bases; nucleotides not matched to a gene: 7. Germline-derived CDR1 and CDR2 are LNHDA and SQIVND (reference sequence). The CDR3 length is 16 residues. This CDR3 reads CASSVLAGGPRDTQYF. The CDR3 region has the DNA TGTGCCAGTAGTGTACTAGCGGGAGGGCCCAGAGATACGCAGTATTTT.

CDR3 sequence reads: CASSYKGNYTF. Written as DNA, the CDR3 is TGTGCCAGCAGTTACAAGGGGAATTACACCTTC. The chain has TRBV6-5 and TRBJ1-2; TRBD1 might be the D (5 bases). This CDR3 is built from 11 residues. Germline V gene sequence: CDR1 MNHEY, CDR2 SVGAGI. With 2 bases removed from V and 11 bases from J, the gap between germline ends came to 9 bases.

The CDR3 region has the DNA TGTGCCAGCAGCGGGGGGAGCGGGAGTTTCTACAATGAGCAGTTCTTC. Encoded protein: CASSGGSGSFYNEQFF. V usage is TRBV9 and J usage is TRBJ2-1, with 8 bases aligning to TRBD2. The germline gives CDR1 SGDLS, CDR2 YYNGEE. This CDR3 spans 16 amino acids. After removal of 3 bases from V and 3 bases from J, the junction contained 8 bases not matched to a gene.

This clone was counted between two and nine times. The CDR3 region is CASSIPTGGRSYNSPLHF. DNA of the CDR3: TGTGCCAGCAGCATCCCGACAGGGGGAAGATCCTATAATTCACCCCTCCACTTT. This chain uses TRBV11-2 with TRBJ1-6; 9 bases map to TRBD1. V lost 5 bases and J lost 1; bases outside the gene matches: 9. The V gene's germline CDR1 is SGHAT and CDR2 FQNNGV. The CDR3 spans 18 residues.

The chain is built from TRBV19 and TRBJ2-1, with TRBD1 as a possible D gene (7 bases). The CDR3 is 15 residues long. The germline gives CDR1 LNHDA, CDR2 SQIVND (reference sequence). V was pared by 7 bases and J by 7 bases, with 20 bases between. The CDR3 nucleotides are TGTGCCAGTAAGGGGACAGTGCCTAGCGTTAATGAGCAGTTCTTC. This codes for CASKGTVPSVNEQFF.

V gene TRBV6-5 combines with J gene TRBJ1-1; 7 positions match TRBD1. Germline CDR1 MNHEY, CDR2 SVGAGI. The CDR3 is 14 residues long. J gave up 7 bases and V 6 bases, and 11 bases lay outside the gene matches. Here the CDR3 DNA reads TGTGCCAGCAGGGGATGGACAGGCCCCGATGAAGCTTTCTTT. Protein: CASRGWTGPDEAFF.

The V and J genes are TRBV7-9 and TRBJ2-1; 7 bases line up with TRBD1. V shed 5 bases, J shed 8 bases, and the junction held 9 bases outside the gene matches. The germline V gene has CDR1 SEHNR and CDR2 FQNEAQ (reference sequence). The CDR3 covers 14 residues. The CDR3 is CASSPRRQGDEQFF. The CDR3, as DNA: TGTGCCAGCAGCCCCCGACGACAGGGAGATGAGCAGTTCTTC.